In this sample, the clone carrying this T cell receptor beta chain turned up a few times. The antigen is undetermined. The data are from a study of human T cells and chemical hapten exposure. Whole-study context: Patch tests delivered 0.01% DPC to the upper back and were evaluated at 6 days. Study outcomes and limitations: Following DPC sensitization, TCRs present above 1 in 1000 frequency showed no change. Positively correlated with patch test score were the counts of PT1 expanded TCRs. There were significantly more large CDR3 similarity clusters among expanded TCRs than among controls.

TCRdb reanalysed the RACE reads using MiXCR and keeps one entry per CDR3 protein. The sample carries 75,000 to 90,000 distinct CDR3 sequences, 11% recorded once. The CDR3 loop spans 15 amino acids. V was cut by 3 bases and J by 0 bases, with 12 bases left in between. CDR1 is SGHVS, CDR2 FQNEAQ, per germline. Time point of the sample: patch test 3, about 24 weeks after DPC sensitization. Treatment here: therapeutic diphenylcyclopropenone sensitization with weekly scalp DPC. This receptor was taken from a woman in her fifties or sixties with alopecia areata. Some clones in this sample may be carry-over from other donors' samples. Source: whole blood, taken in connection with sensitization to the hapten diphenylcyclopropenone (DPC). J is TRBJ2-7 and V is TRBV7-8; D tentatively reads TRBD1 or TRBD2 (5 bases each). The CDR3 bases are TGTGCCAGCAGCTTCGGGACGGGCAGCTCCTACGAGCAGTACTTC. It encodes CASSFGTGSSYEQYF.